The 10 T cell receptor beta chains given below trace back to one sample, sequenced in a study of cytomegalovirus exposure and HLA in healthy donors. Primers: 60 Vbeta forward and 13 Jbeta reverse. Clones were sequenced by immunoSEQ multiplex PCR, and TCRdb holds only the in-frame ones, with some missing. This sample lists 100,000 to 150,000 clones; its ten largest clones have about 1.6%. Input material: PBMCs. These receptors were obtained from a middle-aged woman in good health and CMV-seronegative.

CDR3 protein: CASTRGHGNQPQHF. The CDR3 DNA follows: TGTGCCAGCACCAGGGGACACGGCAATCAGCCCCAGCATTTT. The chain carries TRBV5-6 and TRBJ1-5, with D possibly matching TRBD1 (6 bases). CDR1 is SGHDT and CDR2 is YYEEEE in the germline V gene. V dropped 6 bases and J dropped 2 bases, with 12 bases sitting between them. CDR3 length: 14 amino acids.

About this clone itself: Within the sample, other DNA sequences also encode this same CDR3. The V call is TRBV18, the J call TRBJ1-1; 10 nucleotides align to TRBD1. The trim removed 3 bases at V and 3 bases at J, leaving 7 bases unmatched. CDR1 KGHSH and CDR2 LQKENI come from the germline V gene. The CDR3 totals 16 residues. CDR3 amino acids: CASSPRTGGRDTEAFF. CDR3 DNA sequence: TGTGCCAGCTCACCCAGGACAGGGGGGAGGGACACTGAAGCTTTCTTT.

V and J are TRBV19 and TRBJ1-1, with D possibly being TRBD1 (5 bases). V lost 2 bases and J lost 1, with 11 bases in between. Germline assignment: CDR1 LNHDA and CDR2 SQIVND (reference sequence). This CDR3 is built from 15 residues. CDR3 sequence: CASSISRDSNTEAFF. DNA for the CDR3: TGTGCCAGTAGTATATCCAGGGATTCGAACACTGAAGCTTTCTTT.

V gene TRBV19 combines with J gene TRBJ1-1; D might be TRBD1 (5 bases). Germline V gene lookup returns CDR1 LNHDA and CDR2 SQIVND (reference sequence). This CDR3 contains 16 residues. V lost 4 bases, J lost 4 bases, and 19 bases lay in between. As DNA, the CDR3 is TGTGCCAGTAGTACGCTAGGCGGGGCAGCAGCCACTGAAGCTTTCTTT. Amino acids: CASSTLGGAAATEAFF.

This sequence joins TRBV6-1 and TRBJ2-7; 9 bases agree with TRBD1. CDR1 is MNHNS, CDR2 SASEGT, per germline. CDR3 size: 15 residues. V was pared by 6 bases and J by 0 bases, with 6 bases of the junction left unmatched. Here the CDR3 DNA reads TGTGCCAGCAGCGTCTACAGGGGGCCCTCCTACGAGCAGTACTTC. It encodes CASSVYRGPSYEQYF.

V is TRBV5-5 and J is TRBJ1-2; TRBD1 matches at 11 bases. Trimming took 0 bases from V and 2 from J; bases not matched to a gene: 0. Germline lookup yields CDR1 SGHKS and CDR2 YYEKEE (reference sequence). CDR3 length: 15 amino acids. CDR3 amino acids: CASSLGTGGNYGYTF. The CDR3 DNA reads TGTGCCAGCAGCTTGGGGACAGGGGGCAACTATGGCTACACCTTC.

The J gene is TRBJ2-2, the V gene TRBV6-6; a possible D gene is TRBD2 (5 bases). The V gene's germline CDR1 is MNHNY and CDR2 SVGAGI (reference sequence). The CDR3 contains 15 residues. V was cut by 5 bases and J by 2 bases, with 12 bases left in between. The CDR3 nucleotides are TGTGCCAGCAGTGACGGACTGGTCAACACCGGGGAGCTGTTTTTT. Encoded protein: CASSDGLVNTGELFF.

The chain has TRBV19 and TRBJ1-1; possible D gene TRBD1, 6 bases. The V end lost 4 bases, the J end lost 4 bases, and 16 bases lay between the germline ends. CDR3 length: 15 residues. Germline V lookup: CDR1 LNHDA, CDR2 SQIVND (reference sequence). CDR3 DNA: TGTGCCAGTAGTACCCTCAGGGGCGGCGGCACTGAAGCTTTCTTT. Its translation is CASSTLRGGGTEAFF.

The chain couples TRBV18 to TRBJ1-1; 7 bases match TRBD1. Per germline, CDR1 KGHSH and CDR2 LQKENI. J gave up 1 base and V 5 bases, and 4 bases lay outside the gene matches. This CDR3 comprises 14 residues. The CDR3 is CASSSGTANTEAFF. CDR3 sequence (DNA): TGTGCCAGCTCATCGGGGACAGCGAACACTGAAGCTTTCTTT.

This chain uses TRBV6-6 with TRBJ1-5; D may be TRBD1 (5 bases). CDR1 MNHNY and CDR2 SVGAGI come from the germline V gene (reference sequence). There are 15 residues in the CDR3. The V end was cut by 2 bases, the J end by 9 bases, with 17 bases between. The CDR3 spells CASSYGGREGRPQHF. Here the CDR3 DNA reads TGTGCCAGCAGTTACGGTGGCAGGGAGGGAAGGCCCCAGCATTTT.